This is a list of T cell receptor beta chains from one sample in a study of memory CD4+ T cells and cytomegalovirus serostatus. Profiled with immunoSEQ multiplex PCR; TCRdb holds only in-frame clones, not every one. Altogether 80,000 to 100,000 clones are present, 80% being singletons, with the ten largest covering about 4%. Sequences were obtained from memory CD4+ T cells from blood. The source is an adult in good health and CMV-seropositive. CDR3s include the opening cysteine and the closing phenylalanine or tryptophan. The D gene is left open where the match is weak. Size tells how often a clone was seen (once, few, many) or the class of an expanded clone, and some rows leave it out.

D	V	size	J	DNA	CDR3
NA	TRBV5-6	NA	TRBJ2-7	TGTGCCAGCAGCTTGGGGCCCGACGCCTACGAGCAGTACTTC	CASSLGPDAYEQYF
TRBD1	TRBV9	NA	TRBJ2-7	TGTGCCAGCAGCGTAAACCCCGGACAGGGGAATTCCTACGAGCAGTACTTC	CASSVNPGQGNSYEQYF
TRBD1	TRBV27	few	TRBJ1-2	TGTGCCAGCAGTCCAAGGACAGGATTCTATGGCTACACCTTC	CASSPRTGFYGYTF
NA	TRBV2	few	TRBJ2-7	TGTGCCAGCAAGTATGGCTCCTACGAGCAGTACTTC	CASKYGSYEQYF
TRBD1	TRBV28	NA	TRBJ1-4	TGTGCCAGCAGTTCAAGGGACAGGGGCGGGAAACTGTTTTTT	CASSSRDRGGKLFF
NA	TRBV5-5	NA	TRBJ2-2	TGTGCCAGCAGCCGGCCGTCAATGAACACCGGGGAGCTGTTTTTT	CASSRPSMNTGELFF
NA	TRBV5-1	NA	TRBJ2-2	TGCGCCAGCAGCTTCCGTGTTGGGGTAACCGGGGAGCTGTTTTTT	CASSFRVGVTGELFF
NA	TRBV5-4	NA	TRBJ2-2	TGTGCCAGCAGCTGGGCTTCGAACACCGGGGAGCTGTTTTTT	CASSWASNTGELFF
NA	TRBV7-9	NA	TRBJ1-1	TGTGCCAGCAGCCCTAGGGGGGACACTGAAGCTTTCTTT	CASSPRGDTEAFF
NA	TRBV2	few	TRBJ2-7	TGTGCCAGCAGTGAAGTCCCCTACGAGCAGTACTTC	CASSEVPYEQYF
TRBD2	TRBV7-8	NA	TRBJ2-7	TGTGCCAGCAGCCCCCGGACTAGCGGGAGATCTCCCCCCCCCTACGAGCAGTACTTC	CASSPRTSGRSPPPYEQYF
NA	TRBV9	NA	TRBJ1-2	TGTGCCAGCAGCGTAGGGGCGGGGCCCAACTATGGCTACACCTTC	CASSVGAGPNYGYTF
NA	TRBV7-2	NA	TRBJ1-5	TGTGCCAGCAGCTTTGGGTCTGCCTCTATGGGACAGCCCCAGCATTTT	CASSFGSASMGQPQHF
TRBD1	TRBV5-5	NA	TRBJ2-6	TGTGCCAGCAGCCGGGACAGCCTCGGGGCTGGGGCCAACGTCCTGACTTTC	CASSRDSLGAGANVLTF
NA	TRBV5-1	NA	TRBJ1-5	TGCGCCAGCAGCTTGGGTGAGGGGTTCAATCAGCCCCAGCATTTT	CASSLGEGFNQPQHF
NA	TRBV11-3	once	TRBJ2-3	TGTGCCAGCAGCTTAGGAGCGCGGGATACGCAGTATTTT	CASSLGARDTQYF
NA	TRBV5-1	NA	TRBJ2-1	TGCGCCAGCACGGACTTCAGCTCCTACAATGAGCAGTTCTTC	CASTDFSSYNEQFF
NA	TRBV7-9	NA	TRBJ1-2	TGTGCCAGCAGCCATAGCGGGCAGGTCGACTATGGCTACACCTTC	CASSHSGQVDYGYTF
NA	TRBV5-1	NA	TRBJ1-2	TGCGCCAGCAGCTTGGATCGTGGCTACACCTTC	CASSLDRGYTF
TRBD2	TRBV2	NA	TRBJ2-7	TGTGCCAGCAGTGAGGGCATGGCAGGGAGGGGCGAGCAGTACTTC	CASSEGMAGRGEQYF
TRBD1	TRBV27	NA	TRBJ2-7	TGTGCCAGCAGTCGGGGGACAGGGGGCTGGCAGTACTTC	CASSRGTGGWQYF
NA	TRBV4-2	NA	TRBJ1-2	TGTGCCAGCAGCCAAGACAACTATGGCTACACCTTC	CASSQDNYGYTF
NA	TRBV6-1	few	TRBJ1-1	TGTGCCAGCAGTATTAACAGTAAGATCGGCGGTGAAGCTTTCTTT	CASSINSKIGGEAFF
TRBD1	TRBV10-3	NA	TRBJ2-1	TGTGCCATCAGTGAGCTAGGACAGGGAATCTCCTACAATGAGCAGTTCTTC	CAISELGQGISYNEQFF
NA	TRBV19	NA	TRBJ1-2	TGTGCCAGTAGTAGCCGGGTAAGAGACTATGGCTACACCTTC	CASSSRVRDYGYTF